This T cell receptor (beta chain) was recovered during a study of T-cell memory formation after mild COVID-19. Study conclusions and caveats: Contracting CD4+ clones sat mainly in CM and EM; CD8+ in EMRA.

The CDR3 is 14 residues long. Germline V gene sequence: CDR1 MNHEY, CDR2 SVGAGI. The V end was cut by 2 bases, the J end by 1 base, with 8 bases between. This clonotype has a handful of counts. The antigen is not known. Using its own MiXCR run on the 5' RACE reads, TCRdb lists one record per CDR3 protein. The data show fewer than 300,000 distinct CDR3 sequences, about a sixth seen once. Sequenced sample: PBMCs or a T cell subset sorted from them (not recorded which). The TCR sequence derives from a man aged 18 to 30 who had mild COVID-19 (a few samples of this study predate the infection). Cell type and time point are not known. V usage is TRBV6-5 and J usage is TRBJ1-1; D ambiguous. CDR3 protein: CASSYQEENTEAFF. The CDR3 DNA reads as TGTGCCAGCAGTTACCAGGAGGAGAACACTGAAGCTTTCTTT.